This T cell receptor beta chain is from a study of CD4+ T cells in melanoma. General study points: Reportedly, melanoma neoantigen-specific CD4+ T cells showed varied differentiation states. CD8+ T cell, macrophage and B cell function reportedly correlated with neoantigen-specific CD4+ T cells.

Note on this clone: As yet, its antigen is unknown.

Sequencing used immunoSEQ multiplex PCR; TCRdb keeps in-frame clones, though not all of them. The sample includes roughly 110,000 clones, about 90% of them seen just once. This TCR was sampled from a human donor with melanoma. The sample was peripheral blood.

For the CDR3, the DNA is TGTGCCAGCAGCCGTAGCGGGGGAGGAGTTACGGAGCAGTACTTC. The encoded protein is CASSRSGGGVTEQYF. This chain connects TRBV7-2 to TRBJ2-7; 9 positions agree with TRBD2. After removal of 5 bases from V and 7 bases from J, the junction contained 12 bases not matched to a gene. This CDR3 comprises 15 residues. Per germline, CDR1 SGHTA and CDR2 FQGNSA.